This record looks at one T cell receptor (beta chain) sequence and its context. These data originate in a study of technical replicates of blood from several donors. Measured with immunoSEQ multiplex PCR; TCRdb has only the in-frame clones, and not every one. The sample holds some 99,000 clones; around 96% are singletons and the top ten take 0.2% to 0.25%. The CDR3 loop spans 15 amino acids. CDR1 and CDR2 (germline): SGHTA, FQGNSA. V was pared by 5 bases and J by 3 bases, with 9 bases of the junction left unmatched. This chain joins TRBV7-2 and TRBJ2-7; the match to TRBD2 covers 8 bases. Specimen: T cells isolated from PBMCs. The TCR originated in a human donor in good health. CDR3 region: CASSDLAGYYYEQYF. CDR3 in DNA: TGTGCCAGCAGCGATTTAGCGGGATATTACTACGAGCAGTACTTC.